The entry that follows covers one T cell receptor beta chain sequence. The antigen is unknown. This CDR3 is 15 amino acids long. In germline, CDR1 is LNHDA, CDR2 SQIVND (reference sequence). J was trimmed by 4 bases and V by 9 bases; bases with no gene match: 6. The data originate from a study of T cells in Graves' hyperthyroidism and ophthalmopathy. General observations from the study: Stable hyperthyroidism was told apart from ophthalmopathy by a model built on 13 V-J features.

Template material for amplifying TCR beta CDR3 regions consisted of RNA transcripts. The HTBI primer set drove a first-round RT-PCR of the TCR CDR3. Each CDR3 protein is one row after TCRdb ran MiXCR on the multiplex PCR reads. The data hold 300,000 to 450,000 distinct CDR3 sequences, with roughly 13% observed a single time. The sequencing sample was made of blood. This chain connects TRBV19 to TRBJ2-2; 12 bases are a match to TRBD2. This clonotype was obtained from a woman in her late teens or twenties with Graves' hyperthyroidism. CDR3 bases: TGTGCCAGCAAGGGACTAGCGGGTCTCACCGGGGAGCTGTTTTTT. Translation gives CASKGLAGLTGELFF.